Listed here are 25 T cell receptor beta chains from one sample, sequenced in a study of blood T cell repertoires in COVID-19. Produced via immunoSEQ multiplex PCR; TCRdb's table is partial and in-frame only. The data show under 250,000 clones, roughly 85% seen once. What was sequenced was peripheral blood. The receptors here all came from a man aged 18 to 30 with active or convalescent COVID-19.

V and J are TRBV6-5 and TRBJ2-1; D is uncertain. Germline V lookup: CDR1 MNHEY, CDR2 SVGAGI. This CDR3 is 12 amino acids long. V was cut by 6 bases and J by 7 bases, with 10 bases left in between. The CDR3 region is CASSSDWNEQFF. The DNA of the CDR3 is TGTGCCAGCAGCTCCGACTGGAATGAGCAGTTCTTC.

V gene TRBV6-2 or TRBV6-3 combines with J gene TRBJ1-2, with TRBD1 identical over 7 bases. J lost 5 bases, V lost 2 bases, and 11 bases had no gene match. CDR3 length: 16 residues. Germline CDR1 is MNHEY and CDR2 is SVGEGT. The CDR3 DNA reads TGTGCCAGCAGTTACCTGCCGGCGGGACAGTTTTATGGCTACACCTTC. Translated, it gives CASSYLPAGQFYGYTF.

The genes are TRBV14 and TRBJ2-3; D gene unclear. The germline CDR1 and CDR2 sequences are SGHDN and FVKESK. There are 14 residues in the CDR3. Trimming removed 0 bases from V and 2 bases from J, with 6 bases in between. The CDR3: CASSQDSDTDTQYF. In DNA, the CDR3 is TGTGCCAGCAGCCAAGATTCAGACACAGATACGCAGTATTTT. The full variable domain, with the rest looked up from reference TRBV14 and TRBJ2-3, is EAGVTQFPSHSVIEKGQTVTLRCDPISGHDNLYWYRRVMGKEIKFLLHFVKESKQDESGMPNNRFLAERTGGTYSTLKVQPAELEDSGVYFCASSQDSDTDTQYFGPGTRLTVL.

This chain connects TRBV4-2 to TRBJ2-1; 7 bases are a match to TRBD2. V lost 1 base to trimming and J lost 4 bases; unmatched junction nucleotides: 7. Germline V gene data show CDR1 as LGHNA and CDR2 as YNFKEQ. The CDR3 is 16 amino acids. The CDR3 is CASSQGYSGVYNEQFF. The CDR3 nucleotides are TGTGCCAGCAGCCAAGGGTACAGCGGGGTTTACAATGAGCAGTTCTTC.

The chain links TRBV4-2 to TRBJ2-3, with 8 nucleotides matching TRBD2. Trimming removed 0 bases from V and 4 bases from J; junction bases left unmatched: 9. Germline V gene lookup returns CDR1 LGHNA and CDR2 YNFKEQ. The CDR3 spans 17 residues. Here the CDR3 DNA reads TGTGCCAGCAGCCAAGAGTTGAACGGGAGGGCAGCAGATACGCAGTATTTT. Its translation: CASSQELNGRAADTQYF.

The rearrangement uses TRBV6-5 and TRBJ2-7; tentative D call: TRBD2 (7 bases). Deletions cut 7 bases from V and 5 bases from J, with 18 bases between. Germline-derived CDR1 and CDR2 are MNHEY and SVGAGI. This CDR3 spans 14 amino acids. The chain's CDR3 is CASNSGGGGDEQYF. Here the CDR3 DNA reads TGTGCCAGCAATTCCGGGGGAGGGGGGGACGAGCAGTACTTC.

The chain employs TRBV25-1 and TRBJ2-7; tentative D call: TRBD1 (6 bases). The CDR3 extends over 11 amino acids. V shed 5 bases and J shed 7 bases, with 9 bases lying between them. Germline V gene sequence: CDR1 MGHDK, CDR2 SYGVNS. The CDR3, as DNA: TGTGCCAGCAGTACAGGGATGGAGCAGTACTTC. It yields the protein CASSTGMEQYF.

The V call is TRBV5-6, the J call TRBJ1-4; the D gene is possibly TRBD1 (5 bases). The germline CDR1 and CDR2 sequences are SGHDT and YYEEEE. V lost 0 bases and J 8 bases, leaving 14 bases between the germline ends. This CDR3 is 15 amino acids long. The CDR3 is CASSLGKGAVEKLFF. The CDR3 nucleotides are TGTGCCAGCAGCTTGGGTAAAGGGGCGGTAGAAAAACTGTTTTTT.

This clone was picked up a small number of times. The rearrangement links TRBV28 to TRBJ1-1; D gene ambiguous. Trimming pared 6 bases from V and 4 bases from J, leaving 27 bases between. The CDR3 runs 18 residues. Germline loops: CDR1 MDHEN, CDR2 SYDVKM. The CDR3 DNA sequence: TGTGCCAGCAGGCCTGAGGGCAGCAGAAAGGTCGGGAGCACTGAAGCTTTCTTT. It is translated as CASRPEGSRKVGSTEAFF. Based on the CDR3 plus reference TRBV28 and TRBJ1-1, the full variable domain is DVKVTQSSRYLVKRTGEKVFLECVQDMDHENMFWYRQDPGLGLRLIYFSYDVKMKEKGDIPEGYSVSREKKERFSLILESASTNQTSMYLCASRPEGSRKVGSTEAFFGQGTRLTVV.

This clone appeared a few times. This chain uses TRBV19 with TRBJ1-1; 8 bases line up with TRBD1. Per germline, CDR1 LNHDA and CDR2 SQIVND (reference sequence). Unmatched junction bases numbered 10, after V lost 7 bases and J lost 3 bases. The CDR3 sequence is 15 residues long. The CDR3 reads CASIIIRTGHTEAFF. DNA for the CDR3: TGTGCCAGTATCATCATCCGGACAGGGCACACTGAAGCTTTCTTT.

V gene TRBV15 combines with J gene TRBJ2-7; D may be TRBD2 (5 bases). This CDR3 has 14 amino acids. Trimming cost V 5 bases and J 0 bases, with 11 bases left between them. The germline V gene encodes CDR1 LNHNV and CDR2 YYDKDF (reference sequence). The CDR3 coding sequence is TGTGCCACCAGCGGCCCTCGGGGCTCCTACGAGCAGTACTTC. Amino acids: CATSGPRGSYEQYF.

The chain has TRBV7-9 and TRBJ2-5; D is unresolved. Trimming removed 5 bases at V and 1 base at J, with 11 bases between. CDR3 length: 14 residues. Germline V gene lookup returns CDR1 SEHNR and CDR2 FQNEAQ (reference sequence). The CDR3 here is CASSQTSLQETQYF. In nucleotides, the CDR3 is TGTGCCAGCAGCCAGACAAGCCTCCAAGAGACCCAGTACTTC. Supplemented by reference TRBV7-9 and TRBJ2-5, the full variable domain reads DTGVSQNPRHKITKRGQNVTFRCDPISEHNRLYWYRQTLGQGPEFLTYFQNEAQLEKSRLLSDRFSAERPKGSFSTLEIQRTEQGDSAMYLCASSQTSLQETQYFGPGTRLLVL.

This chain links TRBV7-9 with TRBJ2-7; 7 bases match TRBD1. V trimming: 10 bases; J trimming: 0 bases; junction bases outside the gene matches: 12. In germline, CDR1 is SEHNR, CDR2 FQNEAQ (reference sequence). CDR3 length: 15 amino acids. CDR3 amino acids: CATHTWTGSSYEQYF. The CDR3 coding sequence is TGTGCCACCCACACTTGGACAGGAAGCTCCTACGAGCAGTACTTC.

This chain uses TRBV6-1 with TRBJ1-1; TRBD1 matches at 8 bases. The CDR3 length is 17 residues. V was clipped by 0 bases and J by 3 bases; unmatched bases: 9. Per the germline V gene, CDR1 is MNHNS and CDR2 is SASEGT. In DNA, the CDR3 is TGTGCCAGCAGTGAAGCGCTCAGGACAGGGTTTTACACTGAAGCTTTCTTT. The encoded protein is CASSEALRTGFYTEAFF.

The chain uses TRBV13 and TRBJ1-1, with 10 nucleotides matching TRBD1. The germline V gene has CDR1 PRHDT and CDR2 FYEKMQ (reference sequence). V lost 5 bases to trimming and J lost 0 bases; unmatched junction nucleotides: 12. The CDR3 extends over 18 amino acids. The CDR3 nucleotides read TGTGCCAGCAGCCCGACAGGGGGCGCGGGGTCCATGAACACTGAAGCTTTCTTT. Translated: CASSPTGGAGSMNTEAFF.

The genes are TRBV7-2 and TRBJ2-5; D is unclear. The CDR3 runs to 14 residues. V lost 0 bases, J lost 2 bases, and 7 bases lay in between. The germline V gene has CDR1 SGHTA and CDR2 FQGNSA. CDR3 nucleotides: TGTGCCAGCAGCTTAGCACAGTGGCAAGAGACCCAGTACTTC. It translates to CASSLAQWQETQYF.

CDR3 region: CASSLLGGNSYEQYF. In nucleotides, the CDR3 is TGTGCCAGCAGTTTATTGGGGGGTAATTCCTACGAGCAGTACTTC. The chain joins TRBV28 to TRBJ2-7, with D possibly being TRBD2 (6 bases). CDR1 is MDHEN and CDR2 is SYDVKM in the germline V gene. V was pared by 1 base and J by 1 base, with 11 bases between. The CDR3 has 15 residues. The full variable domain, its missing parts supplied by reference TRBV28 and TRBJ2-7, is DVKVTQSSRYLVKRTGEKVFLECVQDMDHENMFWYRQDPGLGLRLIYFSYDVKMKEKGDIPEGYSVSREKKERFSLILESASTNQTSMYLCASSLLGGNSYEQYFGPGTRLTVT.

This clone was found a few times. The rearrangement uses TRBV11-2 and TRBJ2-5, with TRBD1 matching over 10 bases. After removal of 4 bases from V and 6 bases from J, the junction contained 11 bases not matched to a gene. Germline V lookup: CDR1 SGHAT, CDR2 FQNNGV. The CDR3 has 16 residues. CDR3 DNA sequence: TGTGCCAGCAGCTCCTCCTTGGGACAGGGGAGTAAGACCCAGTACTTC. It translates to CASSSSLGQGSKTQYF.

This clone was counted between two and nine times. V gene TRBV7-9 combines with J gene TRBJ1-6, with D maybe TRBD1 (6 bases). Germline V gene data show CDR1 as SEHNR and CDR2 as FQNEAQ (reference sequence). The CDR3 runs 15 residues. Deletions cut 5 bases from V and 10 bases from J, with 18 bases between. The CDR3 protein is CASSLRGAIDSPLHF. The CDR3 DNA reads TGTGCCAGCAGCCTTCGGGGGGCGATAGACTCACCCCTCCACTTT. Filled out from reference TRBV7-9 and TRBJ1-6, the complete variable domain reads DTGVSQNPRHKITKRGQNVTFRCDPISEHNRLYWYRQTLGQGPEFLTYFQNEAQLEKSRLLSDRFSAERPKGSFSTLEIQRTEQGDSAMYLCASSLRGAIDSPLHFGNGTRLTVT.

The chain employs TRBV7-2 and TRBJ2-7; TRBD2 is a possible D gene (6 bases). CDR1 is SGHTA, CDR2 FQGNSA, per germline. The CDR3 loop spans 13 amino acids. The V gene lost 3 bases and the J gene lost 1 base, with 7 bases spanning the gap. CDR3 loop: CASSLRESYEQYF. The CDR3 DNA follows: TGTGCCAGCAGCTTGCGGGAATCCTACGAGCAGTACTTC.

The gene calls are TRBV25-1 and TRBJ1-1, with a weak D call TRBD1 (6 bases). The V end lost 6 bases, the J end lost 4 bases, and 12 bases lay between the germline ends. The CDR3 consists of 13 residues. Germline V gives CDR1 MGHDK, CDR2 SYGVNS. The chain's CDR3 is CASRVRDTTEAFF. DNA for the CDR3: TGTGCCAGCAGAGTCCGGGACACCACTGAAGCTTTCTTT.

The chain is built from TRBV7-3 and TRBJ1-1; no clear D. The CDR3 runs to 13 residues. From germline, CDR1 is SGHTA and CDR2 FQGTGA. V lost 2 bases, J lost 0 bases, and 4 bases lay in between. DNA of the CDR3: TGTGCCAGCAGCTTACACATGAACACTGAAGCTTTCTTT. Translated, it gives CASSLHMNTEAFF.

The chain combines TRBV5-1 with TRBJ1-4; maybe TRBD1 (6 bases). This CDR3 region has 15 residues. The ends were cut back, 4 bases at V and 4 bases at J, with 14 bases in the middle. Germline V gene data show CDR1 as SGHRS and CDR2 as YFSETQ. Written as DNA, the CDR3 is TGCGCCAGCAGCGATTTGACAGGTTATAATGAAAAACTGTTTTTT. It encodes CASSDLTGYNEKLFF. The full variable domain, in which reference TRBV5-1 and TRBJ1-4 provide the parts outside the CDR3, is KAGVTQTPRYLIKTRGQQVTLSCSPISGHRSVSWYQQTPGQGLQFLFEYFSETQRNKGNFPGRFSGRQFSNSRSEMNVSTLELGDSALYLCASSDLTGYNEKLFFGSGTQLSVL.

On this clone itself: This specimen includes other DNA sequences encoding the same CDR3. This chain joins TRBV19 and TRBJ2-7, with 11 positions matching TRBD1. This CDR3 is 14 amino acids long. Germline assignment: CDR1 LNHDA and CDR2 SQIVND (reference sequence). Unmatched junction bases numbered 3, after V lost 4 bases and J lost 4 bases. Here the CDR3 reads CASSSGQGAYEQYF. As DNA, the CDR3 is TGTGCCAGTAGTAGCGGACAGGGGGCATACGAGCAGTACTTC.

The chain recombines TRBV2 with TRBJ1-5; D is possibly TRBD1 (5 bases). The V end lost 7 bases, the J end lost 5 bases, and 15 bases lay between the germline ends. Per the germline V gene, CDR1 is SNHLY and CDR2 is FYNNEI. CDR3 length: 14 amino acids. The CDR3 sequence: CASTQDGGDQPQHF. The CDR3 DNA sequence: TGTGCCAGCACTCAAGATGGGGGGGATCAGCCCCAGCATTTT.